This TCR beta chain is drawn from a study of cytotoxic CD8 clonotypes in ibrutinib-treated CLL (dated by TCRdb to the early 2020s). Context from the whole study: The cohort had about a dozen relapsed/refractory and 15 treatment-naive patients; around 17 were IGHV unmutated. Responses were partial in around 24 patients and complete in 2; after median about 68 months follow-up, about 14 stayed in remission and about 12 progressed. The response samples were drawn at a median of around eleven months into treatment, with a range of about 6 to 40 months. An average of around 260,000 productive templates and 94,082 productive rearrangements was obtained per sample. Longitudinal samples were available for about 30% of the roughly 90 trial participants. Cryopreserved peripheral blood mononuclear cells were obtained prior to treatment, at the time of response, and at either disease progression or sustained remission. Every remission and progressive disease sample was obtained while ibrutinib was still being received by the patients. Overall study results and their limits: Sampling times were not matched between patients in sustained remission and patients whose disease was progressing, and lymph node repertoires were not examined. Baseline clonality exceeded that of age-matched healthy donors and correlated strongly with circulating CD8+ T-cell counts. Clonality increased at ibrutinib response, stayed stable in sustained remission, and fell back toward baseline at progression. Public clonotypes were rare and either shrank or stayed stable during treatment, and the rise in clonality at ibrutinib response reflected expansion of private clonotypes.

Notes on this clone: Its antigen is still unknown. No base quality values were provided; no much bigger clone lies one nucleotide off.

The goal of deep resolution MiSeq sequencing was a depth between 1 in 1 million and 1 in 200,000 T cells, and coverage averaged 10x per clonotype. The immunoSEQ hsTCRB Kit was used to generate TCR beta libraries. For the original study's pipeline: Data were analyzed with ImmunoSEQ Data Assistant and ImmunoSEQ Analyzer, with V, D and J genes assigned per IMGT definitions. Clonality, which ranges from 0 to 1, was calculated by subtracting the normalized Shannon entropy of productive rearrangement frequencies from one. Public clonotype analysis was restricted to overrepresented clonotypes comprising at least 0.05% of each patient's repertoire. Some twelve repertoires from age-matched healthy donors, obtained from immuneACCESS, served as clonality controls. Held by TCRdb, this immuneACCESS table contains in-frame sequences only and omits some clones. Under half of the omission traces to an unresolved V gene where checked; the cause of the rest is unknown. V and J calls and clone size follow that table, whereas D and trimming were derived from the DNA. Counted in this sample were tens of thousands of clones; over 60% of them appeared once. The ten largest clones represent around an eighth of the sample.

The CDR3 runs 13 residues from the cysteine to the phenylalanine. The kept DNA is CDR3 alone, 39 bases in frame from the first base. Trimming costs V 2 bases and J 6 bases, and their ends lie 9 bases apart. Via the germline V gene, CDR1 is MNHEY and CDR2 SVGAGI. This specimen's time point label, per the study, means: about a year on ibrutinib. About 2 micrograms of genomic DNA were extracted from cryopreserved PBMCs for TCR beta library preparation. Longitudinal blood samples from CLL patients on ibrutinib monotherapy underwent high-throughput TCR beta sequencing. The patients took part in an open-label, single-center phase 2 trial of ibrutinib monotherapy.

The sample in question was PBMCs, obtained after 12 months of ibrutinib treatment. The chain is assembled from TRBV6-5 and TRBJ2-3; a weak D assignment points to TRBD1 (5 bases agree). This receptor was obtained from a human donor with chronic lymphocytic leukemia. The sequenced DNA: TGTGCCAGCAGTTACGGGCCAGGGGATACGCAGTATTTT. This codes for CASSYGPGDTQYF.